This T cell receptor (beta chain) emerged from a study of cytomegalovirus exposure and HLA in healthy donors. This clone was detected only a few times. The antigen is not known. Findings and caveats of the study: The study listed some 160 cytomegalovirus-associated TCR beta chains. A missense DCLRE1C variant was associated with V- and J-gene trimming of TCR beta chains in a later analysis, and an independent cohort replicated the association. Most subjects had HLA-A and HLA-B alleles reportedly predicted accurately by TCR beta sequences.

In the PCR, 60 Vbeta and 13 Jbeta primers were used. Repertoires were generated with immunoSEQ multiplex PCR, while TCRdb's copy carries only in-frame clones and drops some. The sample yields roughly 130,000 clones, about 80% seen once. This TCR was recovered from a man between 18 and 35 years old in good health and CMV-seronegative. Sequencing was carried out using PBMCs.

The CDR3 DNA reads as TGTGCCAGCAGGGACACCTTGAACACTGAAGCTTTCTTT. Translated: CASRDTLNTEAFF. V usage is TRBV28 and J usage is TRBJ1-1; TRBD1 might be the D (5 bases). V lost 6 bases, J lost 0 bases, and 8 bases lay in between. This CDR3 spans 13 amino acids. The germline V gene has CDR1 MDHEN and CDR2 SYDVKM.